This T cell receptor (beta chain) is drawn from a study of blood T cell repertoires in COVID-19. Across the whole study: Donors in the United States, Italy and Spain gave samples during acute or convalescent COVID-19. In each case, the material was cDNA or gDNA derived from T cells, B-cell-depleted T cells, or PBMCs.

Per the original methods: Counts of nucleated cells, estimated from reference gene primer amplification, were obtained. Measured with immunoSEQ multiplex PCR; TCRdb has only the in-frame clones, and not every one. The V and J calls and the clone size are those of that table, but D and trimming were determined from the DNA. The sample consists of about 360,000 clones, around 86% of them appearing once. Trimming took 6 bases from V and 2 from J; bases not matched to a gene: 1. Per germline, CDR1 MGHDK and CDR2 SYGVNS. This CDR3 contains 13 residues. Source material: peripheral blood. The genes are TRBV25-1 and TRBJ1-2, with 9 bases lining up with TRBD1. The TCR was taken from a human donor in a cohort sampled during active COVID-19. CDR3 in amino acids: CASSGTGNYGYTF. The CDR3 DNA sequence: TGTGCCAGCAGCGGGACAGGGAACTATGGCTACACCTTC.